These 22 T cell receptor beta chains were all obtained from the same sample, sequenced in a study of T cell responses to AZD1222 COVID-19 vaccine. Only in-frame clones appear in the TCRdb table, and some are missing; sequencing was by immunoSEQ multiplex PCR. The table lists some 110,000 clones, 85% to 90% of them singletons. This specimen consisted of peripheral blood, obtained on day 0 of AZD1222 vaccination. The receptor source for this set is an adult in good health.

The rearrangement joins TRBV28 to TRBJ1-2, with TRBD1 matching over 8 bases. Trimming removed 6 bases from V and 4 bases from J; junction bases left unmatched: 4. The CDR3 runs to 13 residues. The V gene's germline CDR1 is MDHEN and CDR2 SYDVKM. CDR3 in DNA: TGTGCCAGCAGCCCGACAGGGGTCTATGGCTACACCTTC. Protein sequence: CASSPTGVYGYTF.

The chain recombines TRBV7-3 with TRBJ2-1; D might be TRBD1 or TRBD2, each matching 5 bases. Trimming shortened V by 4 bases and J by 7 bases, and 14 bases separated the two germline ends. CDR3 length: 14 amino acids. Germline V gene sequence: CDR1 SGHTA, CDR2 FQGTGA. CDR3 protein: CASSSGPFGNEQFF. The DNA for the CDR3 is TGTGCCAGCAGCTCGGGGCCCTTTGGGAATGAGCAGTTCTTC.

This sequence joins TRBV21-1 and TRBJ2-7; TRBD2 is the table's D call, not checked against the DNA. TRBV21-1 is a pseudogene. The CDR3 spans 11 residues. Here the CDR3 reads CASSTTYEQYF. The DNA for the CDR3 is TGTGCCAGCAGCACTACCTACGAGCAGTACTTC.

V usage is TRBV18 and J usage is TRBJ1-4; D remains ambiguous. The CDR3 runs 15 residues. From germline, CDR1 is KGHSH and CDR2 LQKENI. The V end lost 3 bases, the J end lost 2 bases, and 10 bases lay between the germline ends. The CDR3 is CASSPEGPTNEKLFF. CDR3 bases: TGTGCCAGCTCACCTGAAGGGCCCACTAATGAAAAACTGTTTTTT.

V is TRBV6-2 or TRBV6-3 and J is TRBJ2-5, with D tentatively TRBD1 (6 bases). Germline V gene data show CDR1 as MNHEY and CDR2 as SVGEGT. Trimming shortened V by 4 bases and J by 1 base, and 10 bases separated the two germline ends. The CDR3 runs 14 residues. The CDR3 loop reads CASSWVTGQETQYF. CDR3 sequence (DNA): TGTGCCAGCAGTTGGGTGACAGGCCAAGAGACCCAGTACTTC.

This clone was counted between two and nine times. J is TRBJ2-1 and V is TRBV18; D possibly matches TRBD1 or TRBD2 (6 bases each). This CDR3 has 15 amino acids. Germline V gene data show CDR1 as KGHSH and CDR2 as LQKENI. Trimming shortened V by 8 bases and J by 0 bases, and 14 bases separated the two germline ends. This CDR3 reads CASKVGGTSYNEQFF. The CDR3 DNA reads TGTGCCAGCAAAGTAGGGGGGACCTCCTACAATGAGCAGTTCTTC.

The chain has TRBV28 and TRBJ2-7, with 10 bases matching TRBD2. The ends lost 8 bases at V and 4 bases at J; junction bases unmatched: 5. CDR3 size: 13 residues. Germline assignment: CDR1 MDHEN and CDR2 SYDVKM. CDR3 in DNA: TGTGCCAGCTCTCTAGCGGGAGAATACGAGCAGTACTTC. It translates to CASSLAGEYEQYF. Full variable domain (outside the CDR3, taken from reference TRBV28 and TRBJ2-7): DVKVTQSSRYLVKRTGEKVFLECVQDMDHENMFWYRQDPGLGLRLIYFSYDVKMKEKGDIPEGYSVSREKKERFSLILESASTNQTSMYLCASSLAGEYEQYFGPGTRLTVT.

The genes are TRBV7-2 and TRBJ2-7; 9 nucleotides agree with TRBD2. From germline, CDR1 is SGHTA and CDR2 FQGNSA. The CDR3 sequence is 16 residues long. Unmatched junction bases numbered 15, after V lost 5 bases and J lost 7 bases. As DNA, the CDR3 is TGTGCCAGCAGCCTACTTCTGATTTCTAGCGGGGCAGAGCAGTACTTC. Its protein product is CASSLLLISSGAEQYF.

In DNA, the CDR3 is TGTGCCAGCAGTCCCTGGATTAATCAGGGGGATCAGCCCCAGCATTTT. It is translated as CASSPWINQGDQPQHF. The J gene is TRBJ1-5, the V gene TRBV27; 7 bases are shared with TRBD1. CDR1 and CDR2 from the germline V gene are MNHEY and SMNVEV (reference sequence). V was pared by 5 bases and J by 5 bases, with 12 bases of the junction left unmatched. The CDR3 contains 16 residues.

The CDR3 coding sequence is TGTGCCAGCAGCCAACGTTCGACGGGGAACACTGAAGCTTTCTTT. It translates to CASSQRSTGNTEAFF. The chain recombines TRBV4-2 with TRBJ1-1; the D is unclear. Germline-derived CDR1 and CDR2 are LGHNA and YNFKEQ. CDR3 length: 15 amino acids. V was trimmed by 2 bases and J by 1 base, leaving 11 bases between them.

The CDR3 DNA reads as TGCAGCGTCCAGTCCTATGGCTACACCTTC. Translating it yields CSVQSYGYTF. The V and J genes are TRBV29-1 and TRBJ1-2; D remains ambiguous. V lost 6 bases to trimming and J lost 4 bases, with 6 bases between them. From germline, CDR1 is SQVTM and CDR2 ANQGSEA. The CDR3 consists of 10 residues.

V is TRBV5-1 and J is TRBJ1-2; 8 bases are a match to TRBD1. The V gene's germline CDR1 is SGHRS and CDR2 YFSETQ. With 1 base clipped from V and 7 bases from J, the junction kept 6 bases outside the gene matches. This CDR3 is built from 14 residues. The CDR3 DNA reads as TGCGCCAGCAGCTTGAACAGGGGGGAAGTTGGCTACACCTTC. It encodes CASSLNRGEVGYTF.

The chain employs TRBV5-1 and TRBJ2-3; D gene unclear. The CDR3 has 12 amino acids. V was clipped by 4 bases and J by 6 bases, with 9 bases between them. Per germline, CDR1 SGHRS and CDR2 YFSETQ. The CDR3 DNA is TGCGCCAGCAGCCCGGACGCGGATACGCAGTATTTT. Translating it yields CASSPDADTQYF. Full variable domain (outside the CDR3, taken from reference TRBV5-1 and TRBJ2-3): KAGVTQTPRYLIKTRGQQVTLSCSPISGHRSVSWYQQTPGQGLQFLFEYFSETQRNKGNFPGRFSGRQFSNSRSEMNVSTLELGDSALYLCASSPDADTQYFGPGTRLTVL.

This sequence joins TRBV19 and TRBJ1-1; D gene ambiguous. CDR3 length equals 13 residues. The germline V gene has CDR1 LNHDA and CDR2 SQIVND (reference sequence). V dropped 6 bases and J dropped 1 base, with 9 bases sitting between them. Here the CDR3 reads CASSLASNTEAFF. The CDR3 region has the DNA TGTGCCAGTAGCCTTGCTTCGAACACTGAAGCTTTCTTT. Together with reference TRBV19 and TRBJ1-1, the CDR3 gives the full variable domain: DGGITQSPKYLFRKEGQNVTLSCEQNLNHDAMYWYRQDPGQGLRLIYYSQIVNDFQKGDIAEGYSVSREKKESFPLTVTSAQKNPTAFYLCASSLASNTEAFFGQGTRLTVV.

The V call is TRBV6-5, the J call TRBJ1-5, with TRBD1 as a possible D gene (6 bases). The CDR3 is 13 amino acids. Germline V gene lookup returns CDR1 MNHEY and CDR2 SVGAGI. The V and J ends lost 2 bases and 4 bases respectively, with 6 bases between them. CDR3 sequence reads: CASSYGQNQPQHF. CDR3 DNA sequence: TGTGCCAGCAGTTACGGACAGAATCAGCCCCAGCATTTT.

The chain combines TRBV28 with TRBJ2-1; 11 nucleotides align to TRBD2. From germline, CDR1 is MDHEN and CDR2 SYDVKM. V dropped 6 bases and J dropped 4; count of bases not matched to a gene: 5. The CDR3 consists of 15 residues. The CDR3 spells CASSHRTSGYNEQFF. DNA for the CDR3: TGTGCCAGCAGCCACAGGACTAGCGGGTACAATGAGCAGTTCTTC.

The rearrangement uses TRBV7-9 and TRBJ2-1, with 10 nucleotides matching TRBD2. Germline loops: CDR1 SEHNR, CDR2 FQNEAQ (reference sequence). The CDR3 has 16 amino acids. V shed 5 bases, J shed 10 bases, and the junction held 14 bases outside the gene matches. The CDR3 loop reads CASSQGGLAGAWEQFF. In DNA, the CDR3 is TGTGCCAGCAGCCAAGGGGGCCTAGCGGGAGCTTGGGAGCAGTTCTTC.

The rearrangement joins TRBV9 to TRBJ2-3; 9 nucleotides match TRBD2. V lost 1 base, J lost 3 bases, and 6 bases stayed unmatched. This CDR3 has 16 residues. In germline, CDR1 is SGDLS, CDR2 YYNGEE. The CDR3 nucleotides are TGTGCCAGCAGCGTAAGCGCGGGAGGGGAGACAGATACGCAGTATTTT. This sequence encodes CASSVSAGGETDTQYF.

V usage is TRBV7-7 and J usage is TRBJ2-5; 7 nucleotides match TRBD2. The CDR3 contains 14 residues. Germline CDR1 and CDR2: SSHAT and FNYEAQ (reference sequence). DNA of the CDR3: TGTGCTTGCCGGCGGGGCGGGGGAGAAGAGACCCAGTACTTC. Its translation is CACRRGGGEETQYF.

V is TRBV7-8 and J is TRBJ1-1; D is undetermined. This CDR3 contains 12 residues. Trimming stripped 4 bases from V and 1 base from J, with 4 bases between. Per the germline V gene, CDR1 is SGHVS and CDR2 is FQNEAQ. The CDR3 coding sequence is TGTGCCAGCAGCTGGGCGAACACTGAAGCTTTCTTT. Protein product: CASSWANTEAFF.

The genes are TRBV18 and TRBJ1-1; D uncertain. Germline assignment: CDR1 KGHSH and CDR2 LQKENI. The CDR3 sequence is 12 residues long. V was cut by 0 bases and J by 8 bases, with 7 bases left in between. CDR3 in amino acids: CASSPPSLEAFF. The CDR3 DNA is TGTGCCAGCTCACCACCGTCGCTAGAAGCTTTCTTT.

This chain joins TRBV6-5 and TRBJ1-2; TRBD1 might be the D (5 bases). The CDR3 loop spans 14 amino acids. The germline V gene encodes CDR1 MNHEY and CDR2 SVGAGI. The V end lost 10 bases, the J end lost 5 bases, and 20 bases lay between the germline ends. CDR3 in DNA: TGTGCCACCACCCGGGACCGGACGGGGTATGGCTACACCTTC. Translation gives CATTRDRTGYGYTF.